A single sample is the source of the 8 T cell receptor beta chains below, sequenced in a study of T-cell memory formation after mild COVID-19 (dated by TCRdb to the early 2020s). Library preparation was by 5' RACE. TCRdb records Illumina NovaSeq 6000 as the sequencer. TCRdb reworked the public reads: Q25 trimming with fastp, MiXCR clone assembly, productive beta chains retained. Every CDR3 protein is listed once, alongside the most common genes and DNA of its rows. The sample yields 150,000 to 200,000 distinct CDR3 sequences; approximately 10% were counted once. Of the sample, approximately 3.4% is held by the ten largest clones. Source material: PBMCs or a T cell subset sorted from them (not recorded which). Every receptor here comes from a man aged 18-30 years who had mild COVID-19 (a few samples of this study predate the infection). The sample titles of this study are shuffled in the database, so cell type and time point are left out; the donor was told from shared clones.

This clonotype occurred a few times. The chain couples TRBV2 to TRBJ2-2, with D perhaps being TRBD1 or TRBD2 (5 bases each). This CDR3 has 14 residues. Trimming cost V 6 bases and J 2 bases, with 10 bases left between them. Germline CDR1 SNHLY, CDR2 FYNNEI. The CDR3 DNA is TGTGCCAGCAGCAGGGAGAGAAACACCGGGGAGCTGTTTTTT. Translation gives CASSRERNTGELFF.

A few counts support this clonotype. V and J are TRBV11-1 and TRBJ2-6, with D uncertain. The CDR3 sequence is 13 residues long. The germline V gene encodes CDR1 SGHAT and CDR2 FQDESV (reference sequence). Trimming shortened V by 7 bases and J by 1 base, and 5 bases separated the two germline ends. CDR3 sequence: CASKGSGANVLTF. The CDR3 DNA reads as TGTGCCAGCAAGGGATCTGGGGCCAACGTCCTGACTTTC.

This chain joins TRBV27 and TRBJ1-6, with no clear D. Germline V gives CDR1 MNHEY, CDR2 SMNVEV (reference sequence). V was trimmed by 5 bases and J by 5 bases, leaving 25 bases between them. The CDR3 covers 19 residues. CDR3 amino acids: CASSPQSPVGYSNNSPLHF. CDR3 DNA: TGTGCCAGCAGTCCCCAGAGTCCGGTGGGGTATAGTAATAATTCACCCCTCCACTTT.

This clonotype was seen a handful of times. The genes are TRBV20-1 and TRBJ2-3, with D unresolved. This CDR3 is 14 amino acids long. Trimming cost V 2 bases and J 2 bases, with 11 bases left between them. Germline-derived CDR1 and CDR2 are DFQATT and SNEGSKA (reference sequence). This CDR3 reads CSARFGGATDTQYF. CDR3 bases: TGCAGTGCTAGATTCGGCGGTGCCACAGATACGCAGTATTTT.

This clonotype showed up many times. The CDR3 DNA sequence: TGCGCCAGCAGCCAACTGACTAGCGGGGAAGAGACCCAGTACTTC. Its translation: CASSQLTSGEETQYF. The chain couples TRBV4-1 to TRBJ2-5, with 11 bases fitting TRBD2. Germline V CDR1 and CDR2: MGHRA, YSYEKL. This CDR3 contains 15 residues. The V gene end was trimmed by 2 bases and the J gene end by 3 bases; junction bases not matched to a gene: 2.

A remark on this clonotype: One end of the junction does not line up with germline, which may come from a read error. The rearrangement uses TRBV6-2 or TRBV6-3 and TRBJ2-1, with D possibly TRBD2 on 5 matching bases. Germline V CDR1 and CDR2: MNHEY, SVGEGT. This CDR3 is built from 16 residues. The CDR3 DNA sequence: TGTTCCAGCAGTTACTCTGCGGGCCCCCTGGTCAATGAGCAGTTCTTC. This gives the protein CSSSYSAGPLVNEQFF.

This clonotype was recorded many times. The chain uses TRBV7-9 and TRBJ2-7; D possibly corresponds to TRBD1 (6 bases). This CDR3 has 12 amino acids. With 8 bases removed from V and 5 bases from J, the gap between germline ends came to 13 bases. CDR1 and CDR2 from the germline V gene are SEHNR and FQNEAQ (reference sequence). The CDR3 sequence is CASGRGSHEQYV. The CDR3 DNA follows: TGTGCCAGCGGTAGGGGGTCCCACGAGCAGTACGTC.

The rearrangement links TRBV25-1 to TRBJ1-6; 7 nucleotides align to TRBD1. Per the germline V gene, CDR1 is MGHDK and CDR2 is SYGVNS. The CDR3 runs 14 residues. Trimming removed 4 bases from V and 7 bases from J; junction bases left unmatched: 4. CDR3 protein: CASSVTGRNSPLHF. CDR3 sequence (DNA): TGTGCCAGCAGTGTGACAGGGAGAAATTCACCCCTCCACTTT.